This TCR beta chain was found in a study of blood T cell repertoires in COVID-19. For the study at large: From T cells, B-cell-depleted T cells, or PBMCs came the material, which was cDNA or gDNA.

The CDR3 loop spans 15 amino acids. V dropped 0 bases and J dropped 0 bases, with 6 bases sitting between them. CDR1 MNHEY and CDR2 SMNVEV come from the germline V gene (reference sequence). Data came from immunoSEQ multiplex PCR; TCRdb stores just in-frame clones and leaves some out. The sample contains 250,000 to 300,000 clones, roughly 87% of which appear only once. The TCR comes from a woman younger than 45 with acute or convalescent COVID-19. J is TRBJ2-1 and V is TRBV27; D call uncertain. The sequenced material came from peripheral blood. CDR3 region: CASSLSVSSYNEQFF. In DNA form, the CDR3 reads TGTGCCAGCAGTTTATCAGTCAGCTCCTACAATGAGCAGTTCTTC.